Presented here are 30 T cell receptor beta chains from one specimen sequenced in a study of spatial heterogeneity in lung cancer. The time point here: sample taken at primary tumor resection. Sequencing was performed on whole RNA extracted from tumor and nontumor lung tissue, or from frozen PBMC, and the material was left unsorted. One entry per CDR3 protein, called by TCRdb with MiXCR from the 5' RACE reads. The sample gives tens of thousands of distinct CDR3 sequences, roughly 7.9% of which show up once; more than 12% is in the top ten. Sequenced material: PBMCs, taken at surgery. Receptors originate from a female donor with early-stage non-small cell lung cancer.

This clonotype has ten or more counts. V gene TRBV7-8 combines with J gene TRBJ2-1; 11 nucleotides match TRBD2. The CDR3 consists of 14 residues. Germline values: CDR1 SGHVS, CDR2 FQNEAQ. V lost 1 base, J lost 14 bases, and 7 bases stayed unmatched. CDR3 sequence reads: CASSLELAGERKFF. The CDR3 coding sequence is TGTGCCAGCAGCTTAGAACTAGCGGGAGAACGGAAGTTCTTC.

The V gene is TRBV19, the J gene TRBJ1-1; 7 nucleotides match TRBD1. Germline values: CDR1 LNHDA, CDR2 SQIVND (reference sequence). Trimming at V came to 9 bases and at J to 5 bases, leaving 12 bases not matched to a gene. The CDR3 loop spans 14 amino acids. CDR3 bases: TGTGCCAGCACGACAGGGTCTTTTGGGACTGAAGCTTTCTTT. This translates into CASTTGSFGTEAFF.

The rearrangement uses TRBV11-1 and TRBJ2-1; 10 bases agree with TRBD2. The trim removed 2 bases at V and 8 bases at J, leaving 6 bases unmatched. The CDR3 length is 15 residues. The germline gives CDR1 SGHAT, CDR2 FQDESV (reference sequence). The CDR3 sequence: CASSLKREGRDEQFF. CDR3 nucleotide sequence: TGTGCCAGCAGCTTAAAGCGGGAGGGCCGGGATGAGCAGTTCTTC.

Many counts were recorded for this clonotype. V is TRBV29-1 and J is TRBJ2-3; TRBD1 is a possible D gene (6 bases). This CDR3 has 13 residues. The germline CDR1 and CDR2 sequences are SQVTM and ANQGSEA. The germline V and J ends were trimmed by 4 bases and 6 bases, with 14 bases remaining between them. Written as DNA, the CDR3 is TGCAGCGTTGGCCGCAGGGGTTCGGATACGCAGTATTTT. Translating gives CSVGRRGSDTQYF.

This clonotype appeared many times. The chain joins TRBV28 to TRBJ2-1, with D unresolved. The germline V gene encodes CDR1 MDHEN and CDR2 SYDVKM. The CDR3 is 15 amino acids. V lost 7 bases to trimming and J lost 1 base, with 14 bases between them. CDR3 coding DNA: TGTGCCAGCACGGGTTTGGGCCTGTCCTACAATGAGCAGTTCTTC. This encodes CASTGLGLSYNEQFF.

This clonotype has just a few counts. This rearrangement joins TRBV2 to TRBJ1-1; TRBD1 might be the D (5 bases). Deletions cut 6 bases from V and 8 bases from J, with 13 bases between. Germline lookup yields CDR1 SNHLY and CDR2 FYNNEI. This CDR3 comprises 12 residues. For the CDR3, the DNA is TGTGCCAGCAGAGGGGATGGCAGGGAAGCTTTCTTT. Translation: CASRGDGREAFF.

This clonotype occurred a few times. The genes are TRBV15 and TRBJ2-5; no definite D call. Trimming cost V 3 bases and J 5 bases, with 19 bases left between them. Per germline, CDR1 LNHNV and CDR2 YYDKDF (reference sequence). CDR3 length: 16 amino acids. CDR3: CATSSDSYSVEETQYF. In DNA form, the CDR3 reads TGTGCCACCAGCAGCGATAGCTATTCGGTAGAGGAGACCCAGTACTTC.

The chain uses TRBV5-1 and TRBJ1-2, with 9 bases fitting TRBD1. J was trimmed by 1 base and V by 4 bases; bases with no gene match: 5. Germline V lookup: CDR1 SGHRS, CDR2 YFSETQ. The CDR3 spans 15 residues. The CDR3, as DNA: TGCGCCAGCAGCCCCGGGACAGGGAATAACTATGGCTACACCTTC. Encoded protein: CASSPGTGNNYGYTF. Based on the CDR3 plus reference TRBV5-1 and TRBJ1-2, the full variable domain is KAGVTQTPRYLIKTRGQQVTLSCSPISGHRSVSWYQQTPGQGLQFLFEYFSETQRNKGNFPGRFSGRQFSNSRSEMNVSTLELGDSALYLCASSPGTGNNYGYTFGSGTRLTVV.

This chain joins TRBV5-1 and TRBJ1-1; D call uncertain. Trimming removed 7 bases from V and 0 bases from J, with 7 bases in between. Germline assignment: CDR1 SGHRS and CDR2 YFSETQ. CDR3 length: 12 residues. The CDR3 sequence is CASQEMNTEAFF. The CDR3 nucleotides read TGCGCCAGCCAGGAGATGAACACTGAAGCTTTCTTT. The full variable domain, its missing parts supplied by reference TRBV5-1 and TRBJ1-1, is KAGVTQTPRYLIKTRGQQVTLSCSPISGHRSVSWYQQTPGQGLQFLFEYFSETQRNKGNFPGRFSGRQFSNSRSEMNVSTLELGDSALYLCASQEMNTEAFFGQGTRLTVV.

This clonotype was recorded many times. The CDR3 loop reads CASSPGTSRALGNTIYF. The DNA of the CDR3 is TGTGCCAGCAGCCCCGGGACTTCGAGGGCCCTTGGAAACACCATATATTTT. The chain recombines TRBV11-3 with TRBJ1-3; D is perhaps TRBD1 (5 bases). The CDR3 totals 17 residues. The V end was cut by 5 bases, the J end by 3 bases, with 20 bases between. Germline CDR1 and CDR2: SGHNT and YENEEA. Combining the CDR3 with reference TRBV11-3 and TRBJ1-3 gives the whole variable domain EAGVVQSPRYKIIEKKQPVAFWCNPISGHNTLYWYLQNLGQGPELLIRYENEEAVDDSQLPKDRFSAERLKGVDSTLKIQPAELGDSAVYLCASSPGTSRALGNTIYFGEGSWLTVV.

V usage is TRBV5-1 and J usage is TRBJ2-5; TRBD1 agrees at 7 bases. V lost 4 bases, J lost 1 base, and 10 bases stayed unmatched. Germline V CDR1 and CDR2: SGHRS, YFSETQ. The CDR3 runs 16 residues. The CDR3 loop is CASSVNVGQRQETQYF. CDR3 nucleotide sequence: TGCGCCAGCAGCGTAAATGTGGGACAGCGCCAAGAGACCCAGTACTTC.

As concerns this clonotype: This may be a read error: a much more frequent sequence differs by one nucleotide. The CDR3 DNA reads as TGTGCCAGCAGTCGACCGGAGGGGGCTGGAGCTTTCTTT. Protein sequence: CASSRPEGAGAFF. The chain has TRBV2 and TRBJ1-1; 7 nucleotides align to TRBD1. This CDR3 has 13 amino acids. Losses at the gene ends were 5 bases for V and 10 bases for J; bases not matched to a gene: 10. Germline V CDR1 and CDR2: SNHLY, FYNNEI. The full variable domain, rest sourced from reference TRBV2 and TRBJ1-1, is EPEVTQTPSHQVTQMGQEVILRCVPISNHLYFYWYRQILGQKVEFLVSFYNNEISEKSEIFDDQFSVERPDGSNFTLKIRSTKLEDSAMYFCASSRPEGAGAFFGQGTRLTVV.

This rearrangement joins TRBV28 to TRBJ1-2, with D unresolved. The CDR3 has 17 residues. The V end was cut by 6 bases, the J end by 5 bases, with 25 bases between. Germline V lookup: CDR1 MDHEN, CDR2 SYDVKM. The CDR3 region is CASRGGIGARIGYGYTF. As DNA, the CDR3 is TGTGCCAGCAGAGGCGGGATCGGAGCCCGCATTGGGTATGGCTACACCTTC.

This clonotype was found many times. The chain joins TRBV7-8 to TRBJ1-1; no definite D call. Trimming shortened V by 3 bases and J by 1 base, and 6 bases separated the two germline ends. The germline gives CDR1 SGHVS, CDR2 FQNEAQ. The CDR3 totals 13 residues. In DNA, the CDR3 is TGTGCCAGCAGCTTGATGACGAACACTGAAGCTTTCTTT. This gives the protein CASSLMTNTEAFF.

This clonotype was recorded many times. This chain uses TRBV15 with TRBJ2-3, with 7 bases fitting TRBD2. The trim removed 6 bases at V and 3 bases at J, leaving 6 bases unmatched. The CDR3 sequence is 14 residues long. In germline, CDR1 is LNHNV, CDR2 YYDKDF (reference sequence). As DNA, the CDR3 is TGTGCCACCAGGCCCGGGGGGAGAACAGATACGCAGTATTTT. Its translation is CATRPGGRTDTQYF.

This clonotype appeared a few times. The V and J genes are TRBV5-1 and TRBJ1-1; weak D call: TRBD1 (5 bases). V was trimmed by 3 bases and J by 1 base, leaving 7 bases between them. From germline, CDR1 is SGHRS and CDR2 YFSETQ. The CDR3 totals 13 residues. The CDR3 loop reads CASSWTQNTEAFF. CDR3 sequence (DNA): TGCGCCAGCAGCTGGACACAGAACACTGAAGCTTTCTTT.

This clonotype was observed many times. The V and J genes are TRBV6-5 and TRBJ2-7, with 8 bases lining up with TRBD2. Germline CDR1 and CDR2: MNHEY and SVGAGI. V lost 7 bases to trimming and J lost 3 bases; unmatched junction nucleotides: 5. CDR3 size: 13 residues. CDR3 sequence reads: CASTREGLYEQYF. The CDR3 DNA reads TGTGCCAGCACCCGGGAGGGCCTCTACGAGCAGTACTTC.

The chain employs TRBV6-5 and TRBJ1-6, with a tentative D call TRBD1 (5 bases). This CDR3 is 15 amino acids long. Trimming took 6 bases from V and 7 from J, leaving 16 bases between them. From germline, CDR1 is MNHEY and CDR2 SVGAGI. For the CDR3, the DNA is TGTGCCAGCAGCTCCCCGACAGAAGGGAATTCACCCCTCCACTTT. It codes for CASSSPTEGNSPLHF.

Ten or more counts support this clonotype. The chain has TRBV28 and TRBJ2-3; D is uncertain. The CDR3 loop spans 13 amino acids. The germline V gene encodes CDR1 MDHEN and CDR2 SYDVKM. V was trimmed by 4 bases and J by 2 bases, leaving 7 bases between them. The CDR3 protein is CASSSPHTDTQYF. In DNA form, the CDR3 reads TGTGCCAGCAGTTCCCCTCACACAGATACGCAGTATTTT.

The sample holds many counts of this clonotype. The V and J genes are TRBV18 and TRBJ1-1, with no clear D. The V and J ends lost 4 bases and 2 bases respectively, with 8 bases between them. Per the germline V gene, CDR1 is KGHSH and CDR2 is LQKENI. This CDR3 has 13 amino acids. CDR3 DNA: TGTGCCAGCTCACGGACCCAAAACACTGAAGCTTTCTTT. Its protein is CASSRTQNTEAFF.

This clonotype was detected a few times. The chain recombines TRBV6-2 or TRBV6-3 with TRBJ1-1; possibly TRBD1 for D (6 bases). CDR3 length equals 13 residues. Germline assignment: CDR1 MNHEY and CDR2 SVGEGT. Trimming shortened V by 8 bases and J by 1 base, and 11 bases separated the two germline ends. CDR3 amino acids: CASRRTENTEAFF. The CDR3 nucleotides are TGTGCCAGCCGACGGACAGAGAACACTGAAGCTTTCTTT.

This clonotype was seen a handful of times. The V gene is TRBV6-5, the J gene TRBJ1-1; D is uncertain. Germline CDR1 reads MNHEY; CDR2 reads SVGAGI. V gave up 6 bases and J gave up 1 base, with 18 bases separating them. This CDR3 region has 16 residues. The CDR3 nucleotides read TGTGCCAGCAGCCCCGAAGTATGGGGAAGGAACACTGAAGCTTTCTTT. It specifies CASSPEVWGRNTEAFF.

This clonotype occurred many times. The rearrangement uses TRBV20-1 and TRBJ2-7, with D perhaps TRBD2 (8 bases). The V and J ends lost 7 bases and 2 bases respectively, with 18 bases between them. The CDR3 loop spans 14 amino acids. CDR1 and CDR2 from the germline V gene are DFQATT and SNEGSKA (reference sequence). The CDR3 nucleotides are TGCAGTGTCAGAGCGGGGGACAGAGCCTACGAGCAGTACGTC. As protein: CSVRAGDRAYEQYV.

The gene calls are TRBV28 and TRBJ2-7; 8 bases fit TRBD1. Trimming took 6 bases from V and 2 from J; bases not matched to a gene: 6. The CDR3 has 14 residues. Germline V lookup: CDR1 MDHEN, CDR2 SYDVKM. CDR3 protein: CASRGQVPPYEQYF. DNA of the CDR3: TGTGCCAGCAGGGGACAGGTTCCCCCCTACGAGCAGTACTTC.

This clonotype was recorded only once. This chain connects TRBV7-6 to TRBJ1-2, with D unclear. Trimming took off 2 bases at V and 4 bases at J, with 14 bases between the two ends. In germline, CDR1 is SGHVS, CDR2 FNYEAQ. This CDR3 spans 15 amino acids. As DNA, the CDR3 is TGTGCCAGCAGCTTATACCAACAGAAACTCTATGGCTACACCTTC. This sequence encodes CASSLYQQKLYGYTF.

The gene calls are TRBV2 and TRBJ2-1; possible D gene TRBD1, 5 bases. CDR1 is SNHLY, CDR2 FYNNEI, per germline. The CDR3 is 11 residues long. The V end was cut by 3 bases, the J end by 15 bases, with 12 bases between. CDR3 DNA: TGTGCCAGCAGTGATTGGACAAATCGGTTCTTC. Its protein product is CASSDWTNRFF. Filled out from reference TRBV2 and TRBJ2-1, the complete variable domain reads EPEVTQTPSHQVTQMGQEVILRCVPISNHLYFYWYRQILGQKVEFLVSFYNNEISEKSEIFDDQFSVERPDGSNFTLKIRSTKLEDSAMYFCASSDWTNRFFGPGTRLTVL.

V and J are TRBV27 and TRBJ1-6; a possible D gene is TRBD1 (6 bases). Germline assignment: CDR1 MNHEY and CDR2 SMNVEV (reference sequence). The V end lost 2 bases, the J end lost 1 base, and 18 bases lay between the germline ends. The CDR3 length is 19 residues. The CDR3 is CASSLRPGTFRSYNSPLHF. In DNA, the CDR3 is TGTGCCAGCAGTTTAAGGCCAGGGACATTCCGGTCCTATAATTCACCCCTCCACTTT.

In this sample, this clonotype turned up a few times. This chain joins TRBV3-1 and TRBJ1-2; perhaps TRBD1 as D (6 bases). The CDR3 has 12 amino acids. V shed 6 bases and J shed 8 bases, with 13 bases lying between them. Per the germline V gene, CDR1 is LGHDT and CDR2 is YNNKEL (reference sequence). CDR3 in amino acids: CASRKGTSGYTF. CDR3 DNA: TGTGCCAGCAGAAAAGGGACATCCGGCTACACCTTC.

This clonotype was recorded many times. The rearrangement links TRBV5-1 to TRBJ1-2, with TRBD1 matching over 7 bases. Germline V gene sequence: CDR1 SGHRS, CDR2 YFSETQ. V shed 4 bases, J shed 6 bases, and the junction held 6 bases outside the gene matches. The CDR3 totals 13 residues. The CDR3 region is CASSLGQPDGYTF. The CDR3 DNA is TGCGCCAGCAGCCTGGGACAGCCTGATGGCTACACCTTC.

The gene calls are TRBV6-1 and TRBJ2-1; 8 nucleotides match TRBD2. V trimming: 2 bases; J trimming: 1 base; junction bases outside the gene matches: 4. The CDR3 totals 16 residues. Germline CDR1 is MNHNS and CDR2 is SASEGT. The CDR3 nucleotides read TGTGCCAGCAGTGAAATACTAGCGGCATCCTACAATGAGCAGTTCTTC. Its protein is CASSEILAASYNEQFF.